The rows below give T cell receptor beta chains drawn from one sample of a study of T cell changes during pregnancy in multiple sclerosis. Sequenced by immunoSEQ multiplex PCR; TCRdb stores in-frame clones only, minus some. The table has approximately 110,000 clones, 80% to 95% seen once. The sequencing used peripheral blood, collected after pregnancy. The receptor source for this set is a female donor with multiple sclerosis, enrolled in a pregnancy study. Each CDR3 is given with its conserved first and last residue. The order of the fields is clone size, V gene, J gene, D gene, CDR3 protein, CDR3 DNA. A D gene is named only where the DNA matches it firmly. Clone size, where shown, is once, few, many, or a class for clones that have expanded.

abundance: NA
v_gene: TRBV6-5
j_gene: TRBJ1-5
d_gene: NA
CDR3aa: CASSAGWNQPQHF
CDR3nt: TGTGCCAGCAGCGCCGGTTGGAATCAGCCCCAGCATTTT

abundance: NA
v_gene: TRBV15
j_gene: TRBJ2-7
d_gene: TRBD2
CDR3aa: CATRGAGSSYEQYF
CDR3nt: TGTGCCACCAGGGGAGCGGGGAGTTCCTACGAGCAGTACTTC

abundance: NA
v_gene: TRBV2
j_gene: TRBJ2-1
d_gene: TRBD2
CDR3aa: CASRGRGGNHEQFF
CDR3nt: TGTGCCAGCAGAGGGAGGGGAGGGAACCATGAGCAGTTCTTC

abundance: NA
v_gene: TRBV19
j_gene: TRBJ1-4
d_gene: TRBD1
CDR3aa: CASSMRGGGEKLFF
CDR3nt: TGTGCCAGTAGTATGCGAGGGGGCGGTGAAAAACTGTTTTTT

abundance: NA
v_gene: TRBV7-6
j_gene: TRBJ1-1
d_gene: NA
CDR3aa: CASSQIPQSGEAFF
CDR3nt: TGTGCCAGCAGCCAGATCCCGCAATCAGGGGAAGCTTTCTTT

abundance: NA
v_gene: TRBV10-3
j_gene: TRBJ2-7
d_gene: TRBD1
CDR3aa: CAISPQGGTYEQYF
CDR3nt: TGTGCCATCAGCCCACAGGGGGGAACCTACGAGCAGTACTTC

abundance: NA
v_gene: TRBV30
j_gene: TRBJ1-2
d_gene: NA
CDR3aa: CACMRPGSNYGYTF
CDR3nt: TGTGCCTGTATGCGCCCGGGGAGCAACTATGGCTACACCTTC

abundance: NA
v_gene: TRBV23-1
j_gene: TRBJ1-2
d_gene: TRBD1
CDR3aa: CASSLSDRQDYGYTF
CDR3nt: TGCGCCAGCAGTCTTTCGGACAGGCAGGACTATGGCTACACCTTC

abundance: NA
v_gene: TRBV27
j_gene: TRBJ2-7
d_gene: NA
CDR3aa: CASSSMPITGSGTYEQYF
CDR3nt: TGTGCCAGCAGTTCCATGCCTATTACAGGGTCGGGAACCTACGAGCAGTACTTC

abundance: NA
v_gene: TRBV6-5
j_gene: TRBJ1-1
d_gene: TRBD1
CDR3aa: CASSVHRGPNTEAFF
CDR3nt: TGTGCCAGCAGTGTTCACAGGGGGCCGAACACTGAAGCTTTCTTT

abundance: NA
v_gene: TRBV19
j_gene: TRBJ2-5
d_gene: TRBD1
CDR3aa: CASRGGTGGSRTQYF
CDR3nt: TGTGCCAGTAGAGGGGGGACAGGGGGTTCGCGGACCCAGTACTTC

abundance: NA
v_gene: TRBV7-9
j_gene: TRBJ1-1
d_gene: NA
CDR3aa: CASSLGKKQGRVTEAFF
CDR3nt: TGTGCCAGCAGCTTAGGGAAAAAACAGGGACGGGTCACTGAAGCTTTCTTT

abundance: NA
v_gene: TRBV19
j_gene: TRBJ2-7
d_gene: NA
CDR3aa: CASSSPRDSYEQYF
CDR3nt: TGTGCCAGTAGTAGCCCCCGGGATTCCTACGAGCAGTACTTC

abundance: NA
v_gene: TRBV11-2
j_gene: TRBJ2-3
d_gene: TRBD2
CDR3aa: CASSLSASGGDTQYF
CDR3nt: TGTGCCAGCAGCTTAAGTGCTAGCGGTGGGGATACGCAGTATTTT

abundance: NA
v_gene: TRBV6-6
j_gene: TRBJ2-1
d_gene: NA
CDR3aa: CASSYSSLASNEQFF
CDR3nt: TGTGCCAGCAGTTACTCGAGTCTAGCGAGCAATGAGCAGTTCTTC

abundance: once
v_gene: TRBV5-6
j_gene: TRBJ2-6
d_gene: NA
CDR3aa: CASSRTLFAGANVLTF
CDR3nt: TGTGCCAGCAGCCGGACACTTTTTGCTGGGGCCAACGTCCTGACTTTC

abundance: NA
v_gene: TRBV7-9
j_gene: TRBJ2-2
d_gene: TRBD2
CDR3aa: CASTFGAGTGELFF
CDR3nt: TGTGCCAGCACTTTTGGAGCGGGGACCGGGGAGCTGTTTTTT

abundance: NA
v_gene: TRBV7-6
j_gene: TRBJ1-1
d_gene: NA
CDR3aa: CASSRPGDTEAFF
CDR3nt: TGTGCCAGCAGCAGACCAGGGGACACTGAAGCTTTCTTT

abundance: NA
v_gene: TRBV5-4
j_gene: TRBJ2-1
d_gene: NA
CDR3aa: CASSLDVAAGREQFF
CDR3nt: TGTGCCAGCAGCTTGGACGTGGCAGCAGGCCGTGAGCAGTTCTTC

abundance: NA
v_gene: TRBV7-3
j_gene: TRBJ1-2
d_gene: TRBD1
CDR3aa: CASSEGQGYGYTF
CDR3nt: TGTGCCAGCAGCGAGGGACAGGGTTATGGCTACACCTTC

abundance: few
v_gene: TRBV19
j_gene: TRBJ1-3
d_gene: TRBD1
CDR3aa: CASRRQGTGNTIYF
CDR3nt: TGTGCCAGTAGACGACAGGGTACTGGAAACACCATATATTTT

abundance: NA
v_gene: TRBV9
j_gene: TRBJ1-5
d_gene: NA
CDR3aa: CASSVSGSNQPQHF
CDR3nt: TGTGCCAGCAGCGTCTCAGGTAGCAATCAGCCCCAGCATTTT

abundance: NA
v_gene: TRBV6-5
j_gene: TRBJ2-2
d_gene: TRBD1
CDR3aa: CASKGQGSTGELFF
CDR3nt: TGTGCCAGCAAGGGACAGGGTAGCACCGGGGAGCTGTTTTTT

abundance: NA
v_gene: TRBV11-2
j_gene: TRBJ2-5
d_gene: TRBD2
CDR3aa: CASSSIAGYETQYF
CDR3nt: TGTGCCAGCAGCTCCATAGCGGGGTACGAGACCCAGTACTTC

abundance: NA
v_gene: TRBV5-6
j_gene: TRBJ2-5
d_gene: TRBD1
CDR3aa: CASSSGQGYGETQYF
CDR3nt: TGTGCCAGCAGCTCAGGACAGGGTTATGGCGAGACCCAGTACTTC

abundance: NA
v_gene: TRBV6-5
j_gene: TRBJ2-5
d_gene: TRBD1
CDR3aa: CASSYSQGAGETQYF
CDR3nt: TGTGCCAGCAGTTACTCTCAGGGGGCAGGAGAGACCCAGTACTTC

abundance: NA
v_gene: TRBV6-1
j_gene: TRBJ1-5
d_gene: NA
CDR3aa: CASSGGRSLNRNQPQHF
CDR3nt: TGTGCCAGCAGTGGGGGCCGTTCTCTAAATCGCAATCAGCCCCAGCATTTT

abundance: NA
v_gene: TRBV15
j_gene: TRBJ2-3
d_gene: NA
CDR3aa: CATSGKGDPTQYF
CDR3nt: TGTGCCACCAGCGGAAAGGGGGACCCTACGCAGTATTTT

abundance: NA
v_gene: TRBV13
j_gene: TRBJ2-7
d_gene: TRBD1
CDR3aa: CASSQGVSYEQYF
CDR3nt: TGTGCCAGCAGCCAGGGGGTTTCCTACGAGCAGTACTTC

abundance: NA
v_gene: TRBV2
j_gene: TRBJ2-3
d_gene: TRBD2
CDR3aa: CASSESSGAFTDTQYF
CDR3nt: TGTGCCAGCAGTGAAAGTAGCGGGGCCTTTACAGATACGCAGTATTTT